This T cell receptor (beta chain) was sequenced in a study of T cell responses to AZD1222 COVID-19 vaccine. For the study at large: Investigators merged groups given second doses at roughly 4 or roughly 12 weeks.

The study, taken as a whole, reports: Among vaccine-associated CD4 TCRs, coverage spanned spike, with dominance at 160-218 and 743-854. The study reported that nearly half of spike-specific TCRs target unmutated variant regions. Females made up more of the donors, who were largely white British, and clonal diversity may have come out too low.

Assay: immunoSEQ multiplex PCR; the TCRdb copy retains only in-frame clones and omits some. The profile shows about 97,000 clones, approximately 90% of them singletons. In germline, CDR1 is KGHSH, CDR2 LQKENI. This CDR3 spans 18 amino acids. V shed 3 bases and J 2 bases; nucleotides not matched to a gene: 8. A note on this clone: What it binds is not known.

The chain carries TRBV18 and TRBJ2-4; 12 nucleotides line up with TRBD2. This sample comprised peripheral blood, obtained on day 0 of AZD1222 vaccination. This TCR was recovered from an adult in good health. The CDR3 spells CASSPRLAGVGTKNIQYF. DNA of the CDR3: TGTGCCAGCTCACCCCGACTAGCGGGAGTTGGTACCAAAAACATTCAGTACTTC.